This T cell receptor beta chain derives from a study of OX40 agonist ivuxolimab in advanced cancers. Trimming took 5 bases from V and 0 from J, leaving 14 bases between them. Germline V gene lookup returns CDR1 SGHVS and CDR2 FQNEAQ. The CDR3 consists of 16 residues. The timepoints at which blood was sampled were baseline, cycle 4 day 1, and cycle 7 day 1. As to this clone: Its matching antigen is unknown.

Study results and limitations: At 0.1 to 3.0 mg/kg and by week 6, clonal expansion occurred in CD4+ and CD8+ blood T cells. Averaging showed that CD8+ T cells had more expanded clones than CD4+ did. The study found among the lowest clonal expansion in partial responders at 0.1-3.0 mg/kg.

The data were produced by immunoSEQ multiplex PCR, yet TCRdb's version contains in-frame clones alone and is incomplete. The sample has tens of thousands of clones, approximately 79% seen once; the top ten hold over 20%. This receptor was taken from an adult with an advanced solid tumor such as melanoma, head and neck, liver or kidney cancer. The input for sequencing was CD4+ or CD8+ T cells sorted from blood, taken in a trial of the OX40 agonist ivuxolimab. The chain uses TRBV7-8 and TRBJ1-5; D is possibly TRBD1 (5 bases). CDR3 residues: CASSPWTLYSNQPQHF. The CDR3 DNA reads as TGTGCCAGCAGCCCGTGGACACTTTATAGCAATCAGCCCCAGCATTTT.